The entry that follows covers one T cell receptor (beta chain) sequence. Its antigen is undetermined. TCRdb keeps only in-frame clones here, not all; method: immunoSEQ multiplex PCR. The table records 90,000 to 120,000 clones, approximately 90% of them present only once. Trimming left V 0 bases short and J 7 bases short, with 12 bases between. CDR1 LNHDA and CDR2 SQIVND come from the germline V gene (reference sequence). This CDR3 has 14 amino acids. This sample was included in a study of T cell responses to AZD1222 COVID-19 vaccine. Overall study results and limits: Variant regions that are unmutated are reportedly the target of nearly half of spike-specific TCRs. Dominant at 160-218 and 743-854, vaccine-associated CD4 TCRs also spanned spike. The study sampled repertoires only after the peak T cell response. Donors, mostly white British, included more females; clonal diversity was possibly underestimated.

This clonotype was sampled from an adult who received the AZD1222 COVID-19 vaccine. Sequenced material: peripheral blood, taken 28 days after the second AZD1222 dose. The rearrangement links TRBV19 to TRBJ2-5; D is unclear. The CDR3 is CASSIDRSRTTQYF. The CDR3 DNA reads TGTGCCAGTAGTATAGATCGGTCCAGGACGACCCAGTACTTC.